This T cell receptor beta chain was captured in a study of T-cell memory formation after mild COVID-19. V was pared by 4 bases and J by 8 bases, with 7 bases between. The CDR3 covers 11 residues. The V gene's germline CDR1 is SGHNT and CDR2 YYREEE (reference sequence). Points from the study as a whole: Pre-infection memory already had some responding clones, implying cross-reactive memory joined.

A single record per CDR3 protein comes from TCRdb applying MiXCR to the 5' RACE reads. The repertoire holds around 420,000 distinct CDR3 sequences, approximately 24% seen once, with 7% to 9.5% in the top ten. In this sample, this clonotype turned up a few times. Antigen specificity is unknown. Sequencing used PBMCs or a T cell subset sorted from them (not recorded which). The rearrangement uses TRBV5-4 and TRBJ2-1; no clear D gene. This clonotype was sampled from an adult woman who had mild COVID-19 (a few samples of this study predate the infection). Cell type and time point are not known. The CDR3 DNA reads TGTGCCAGCAGCACGGTAGATGAGCAGTTCTTC. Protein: CASSTVDEQFF.